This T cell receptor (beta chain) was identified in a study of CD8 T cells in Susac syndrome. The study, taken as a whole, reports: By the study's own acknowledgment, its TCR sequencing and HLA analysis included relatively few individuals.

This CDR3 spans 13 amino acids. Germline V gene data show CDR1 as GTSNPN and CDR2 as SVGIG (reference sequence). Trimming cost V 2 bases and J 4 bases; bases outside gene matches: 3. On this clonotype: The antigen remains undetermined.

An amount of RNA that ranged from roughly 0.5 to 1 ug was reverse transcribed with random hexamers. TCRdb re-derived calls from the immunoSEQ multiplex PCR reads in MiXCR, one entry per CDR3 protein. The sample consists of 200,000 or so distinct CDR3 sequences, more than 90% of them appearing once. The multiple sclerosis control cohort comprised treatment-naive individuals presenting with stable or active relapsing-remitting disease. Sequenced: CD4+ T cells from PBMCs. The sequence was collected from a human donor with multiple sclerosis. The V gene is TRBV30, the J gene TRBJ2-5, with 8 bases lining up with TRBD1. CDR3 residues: CAWSQGATETQYF. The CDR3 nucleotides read TGTGCCTGGAGTCAGGGGGCTACAGAGACCCAGTACTTC.